The clone carrying this TCR beta chain occurred a few times. This record belongs to a study of response to subunit inactivated influenza vaccine. A single record per CDR3 protein comes from TCRdb applying MiXCR to the RT-PCR reads. The data show just under 550,000 distinct CDR3 sequences, approximately 24% seen once. This same sample was also taken into another study, of T cells expressing NK-cell markers. Per that study: cDNA encoding TCR beta was synthesized via 5'RACE template switching incorporating UMIs. The authors sequenced eight donors, of whom seven were HCMV-seropositive and one was seronegative.

The specimen was CD4+ T cells sorted from PBMCs, collected roughly 12 days after vaccination. This clonotype was sampled from a man in his fifties or sixties who received an inactivated influenza vaccine.

CDR3 sequence (DNA): TGTGCCAGCAGTTACTCGAAGGGGGGCGGTGAGACCCAGTACTTC. Protein product: CASSYSKGGGETQYF. The chain carries TRBV6-5 and TRBJ2-5, with D possibly called TRBD1 or TRBD2 (6 bases each). Germline V gene data show CDR1 as MNHEY and CDR2 as SVGAGI. This CDR3 has 15 residues. V gave up 0 bases and J gave up 5 bases, with 13 bases separating them.